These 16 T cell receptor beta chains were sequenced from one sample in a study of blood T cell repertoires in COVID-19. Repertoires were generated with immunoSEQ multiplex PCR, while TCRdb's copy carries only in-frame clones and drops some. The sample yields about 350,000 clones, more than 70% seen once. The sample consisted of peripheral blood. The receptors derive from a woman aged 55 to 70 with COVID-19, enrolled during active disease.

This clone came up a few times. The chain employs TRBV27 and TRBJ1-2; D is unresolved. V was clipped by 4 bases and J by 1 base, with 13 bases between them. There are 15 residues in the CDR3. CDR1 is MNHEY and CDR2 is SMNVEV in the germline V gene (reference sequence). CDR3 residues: CASSSHSRHNYGYTF. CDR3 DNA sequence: TGTGCCAGCAGTTCCCACAGCCGTCATAACTATGGCTACACCTTC.

The CDR3 loop reads CASSLESRGPNSGNTIYF. The CDR3 nucleotides are TGCGCCAGCAGCTTGGAATCGCGGGGGCCCAACTCTGGAAACACCATATATTTT. The chain couples TRBV5-1 to TRBJ1-3; tentative D call: TRBD1 (6 bases). The CDR3 spans 18 residues. V lost 0 bases, J lost 0 bases, and 16 bases lay in between. CDR1 is SGHRS, CDR2 YFSETQ, per germline.

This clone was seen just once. The CDR3 sequence: CASTRTLGSGGYTF. The DNA for the CDR3 is TGTGCCAGCACCAGGACTTTAGGGAGTGGTGGCTACACCTTC. The V gene is TRBV6-5, the J gene TRBJ1-2, with D unclear. This CDR3 has 14 amino acids. Germline V CDR1 and CDR2: MNHEY, SVGAGI. V was trimmed by 7 bases and J by 7 bases, leaving 19 bases between them.

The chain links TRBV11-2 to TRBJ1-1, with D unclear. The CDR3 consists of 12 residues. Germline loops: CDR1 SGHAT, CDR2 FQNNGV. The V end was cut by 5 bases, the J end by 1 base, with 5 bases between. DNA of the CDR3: TGTGCCAGCAGCCCCCAGAACACTGAAGCTTTCTTT. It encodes CASSPQNTEAFF.

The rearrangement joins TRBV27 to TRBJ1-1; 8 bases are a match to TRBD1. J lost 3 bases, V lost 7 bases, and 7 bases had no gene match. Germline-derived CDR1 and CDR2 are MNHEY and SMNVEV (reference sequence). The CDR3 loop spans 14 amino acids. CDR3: CASTTRQGHTEAFF. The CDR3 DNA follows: TGTGCCAGCACCACAAGACAGGGGCACACTGAAGCTTTCTTT.

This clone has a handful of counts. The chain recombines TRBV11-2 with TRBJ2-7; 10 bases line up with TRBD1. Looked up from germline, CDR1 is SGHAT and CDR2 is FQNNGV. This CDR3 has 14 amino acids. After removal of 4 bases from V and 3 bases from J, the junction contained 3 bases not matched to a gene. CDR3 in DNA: TGTGCCAGCAGCTACGGGACAGGGGACTACGAGCAGTACTTC. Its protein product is CASSYGTGDYEQYF.

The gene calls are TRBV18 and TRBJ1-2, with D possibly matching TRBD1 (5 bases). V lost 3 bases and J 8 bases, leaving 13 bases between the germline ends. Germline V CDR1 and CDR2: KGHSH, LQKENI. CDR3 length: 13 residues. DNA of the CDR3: TGTGCCAGCTCACCTGGCAGGGAAGGCGGCTACACCTTC. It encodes CASSPGREGGYTF.

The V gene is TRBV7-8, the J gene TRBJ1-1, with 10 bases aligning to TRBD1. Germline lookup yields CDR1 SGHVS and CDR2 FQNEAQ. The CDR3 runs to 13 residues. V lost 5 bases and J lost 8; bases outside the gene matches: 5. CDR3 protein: CASSARDRGEAFF. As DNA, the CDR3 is TGTGCCAGCAGCGCAAGGGACAGGGGAGAAGCTTTCTTT.

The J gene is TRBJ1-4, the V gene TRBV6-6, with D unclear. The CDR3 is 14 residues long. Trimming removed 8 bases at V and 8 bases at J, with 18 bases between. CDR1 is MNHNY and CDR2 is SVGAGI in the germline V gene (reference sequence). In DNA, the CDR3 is TGTGCCAGCCGCGCCCGCATAGGGAGCGAAAAACTGTTTTTT. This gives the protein CASRARIGSEKLFF.

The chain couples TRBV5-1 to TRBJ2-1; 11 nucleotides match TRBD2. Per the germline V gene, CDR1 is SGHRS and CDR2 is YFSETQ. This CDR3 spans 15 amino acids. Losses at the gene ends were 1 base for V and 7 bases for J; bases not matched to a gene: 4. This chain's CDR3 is CASSLLPSGGNEQFF. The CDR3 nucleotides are TGCGCCAGCAGCTTGTTACCTAGCGGGGGGAATGAGCAGTTCTTC. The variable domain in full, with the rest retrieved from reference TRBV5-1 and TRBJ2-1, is KAGVTQTPRYLIKTRGQQVTLSCSPISGHRSVSWYQQTPGQGLQFLFEYFSETQRNKGNFPGRFSGRQFSNSRSEMNVSTLELGDSALYLCASSLLPSGGNEQFFGPGTRLTVL.

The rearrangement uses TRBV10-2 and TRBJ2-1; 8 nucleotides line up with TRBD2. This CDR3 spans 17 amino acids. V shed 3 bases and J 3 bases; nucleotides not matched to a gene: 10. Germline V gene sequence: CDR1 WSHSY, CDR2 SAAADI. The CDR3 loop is CASSDSYGGALYNEQFF. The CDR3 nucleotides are TGCGCCAGCAGTGACAGCTACGGGGGGGCACTCTACAATGAGCAGTTCTTC.

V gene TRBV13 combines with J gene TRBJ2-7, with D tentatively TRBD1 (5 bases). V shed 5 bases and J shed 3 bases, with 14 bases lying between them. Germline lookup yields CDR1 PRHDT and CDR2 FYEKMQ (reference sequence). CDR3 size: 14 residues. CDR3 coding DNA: TGTGCCAGCAGCATCACAGGTTCTGACTACGAGCAGTACTTC. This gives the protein CASSITGSDYEQYF.

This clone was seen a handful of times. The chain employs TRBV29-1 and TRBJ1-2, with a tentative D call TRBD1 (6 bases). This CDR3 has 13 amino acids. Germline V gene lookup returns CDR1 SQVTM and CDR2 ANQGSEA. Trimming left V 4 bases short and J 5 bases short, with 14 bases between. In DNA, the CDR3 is TGCAGCGTTGGTAACAGGGTGAGGTATGGCTACACCTTC. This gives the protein CSVGNRVRYGYTF.

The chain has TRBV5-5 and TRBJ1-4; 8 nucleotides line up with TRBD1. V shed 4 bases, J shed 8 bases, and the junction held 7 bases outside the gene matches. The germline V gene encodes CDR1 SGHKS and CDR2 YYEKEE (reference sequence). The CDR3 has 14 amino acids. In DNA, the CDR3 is TGTGCCAGCAGCCCATGGACAGGGACGGAAAAACTGTTTTTT. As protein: CASSPWTGTEKLFF.

CDR3: CASSQGLLLAGGPEEQFF. The CDR3 DNA reads TGTGCCAGCAGCCAAGGCCTATTACTAGCGGGGGGGCCTGAAGAGCAGTTCTTC. V gene TRBV3-1 (or the pseudogene TRBV3-2) combines with J gene TRBJ2-1; 13 bases match TRBD2. This CDR3 region has 18 residues. V shed 1 base and J 10 bases; nucleotides not matched to a gene: 13. Germline-derived CDR1 and CDR2 are LGHDT and YNNKEL (reference sequence).

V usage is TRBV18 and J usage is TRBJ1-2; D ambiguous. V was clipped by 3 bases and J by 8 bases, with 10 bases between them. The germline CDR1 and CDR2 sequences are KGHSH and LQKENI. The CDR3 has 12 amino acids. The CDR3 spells CASSPNSGGYTF. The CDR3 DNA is TGTGCCAGCTCACCCAATTCGGGGGGCTACACCTTC.